Below, one TCR beta chain is given with its context. The antigen is unknown. Libraries were prepared by immunoSEQ multiplex PCR; TCRdb keeps only in-frame clonotypes and omits some of them. The sample consists of about 150,000 clones, roughly 90% of them appearing once. This entry is derived from a study of T cell responses to AZD1222 COVID-19 vaccine. The study, taken as a whole, reports: Targeting of unmutated variant regions was reportedly seen in nearly half of spike-specific TCRs.

Germline CDR1 is SGDLS and CDR2 is YYNGEE. The CDR3 covers 13 residues. V dropped 4 bases and J dropped 4 bases, with 11 bases sitting between them. The receptor's source is an adult who received the AZD1222 COVID-19 vaccine. Sequencing was performed on peripheral blood, taken 28 days after the second AZD1222 dose. This rearrangement joins TRBV9 to TRBJ1-2; D gene unclear. CDR3: CASSMSGSYGYTF. The CDR3 coding sequence is TGTGCCAGCAGCATGTCAGGCAGCTATGGCTACACCTTC.